The source of this T cell receptor (beta chain) is a study of radiotherapy plus CTLA-4 blockade in lung cancer. Study summary: Overall, 18% of patients showed an objective response, while 31% attained disease control. Points from the study as a whole: Reportedly, early blood T cell clone dynamics best predicted response, with interferon-beta. Among blood TCR repertoires after radiotherapy plus ipilimumab, tumor-derived clones expanded.

A word on this clone: Its matching antigen is unknown.

Produced via immunoSEQ multiplex PCR; TCRdb's table is partial and in-frame only. The sample includes tens of thousands of clones, about 88% of them seen just once. CTLA-4 blockade with ipilimumab, together with focal radiation, was given to patients with chemo-refractory metastatic non-small-cell lung cancer. The TCR originated in a human donor with non-small cell lung cancer that progressed on radiotherapy plus ipilimumab. The sequenced sample was peripheral blood, obtained from a patient treated with radiotherapy plus ipilimumab.

The CDR3 coding sequence is TGTGCCAGCAGCTTCGGGGTGACTAATGAAAAACTGTTTTTT. Its protein is CASSFGVTNEKLFF. This chain connects TRBV7-2 to TRBJ1-4; no reliable D call. V was pared by 3 bases and J by 2 bases, with 7 bases between. The germline CDR1 and CDR2 sequences are SGHTA and FQGNSA. The CDR3 spans 14 residues.